This note documents a single T cell receptor (beta chain) sequence. Its target is not known. The data originate from a study of shared clonotypes between healthy human individuals. Study at large: Aged between 18 and 49, the donors were two women and a few men. Overall study findings and caveats: Generally, estimated richness proved larger in naive subsets than it did in memory subsets.

Data came from immunoSEQ multiplex PCR; TCRdb stores just in-frame clones and leaves some out. This repertoire shows about 1.1 million clones, around 78% found once; its top ten account for 0.55% to 0.7%. Germline V gives CDR1 GTSNPN, CDR2 SVGIG (reference sequence). The CDR3 loop spans 13 amino acids. V dropped 0 bases and J dropped 2 bases, with 6 bases sitting between them. The sequence derives from a man aged 18 to 30 in good health. Some clones in this sample may be carry-over from other donors' samples. The sequencing sample was made of memory CD4+ T cells from PBMCs. The subset denotes: CD45RA-negative fraction. This sequence joins TRBV30 and TRBJ2-3; D ambiguous. As DNA, the CDR3 is TGTGCCTGGAGTGTAGGCGACACAGATACGCAGTATTTT. Protein product: CAWSVGDTDTQYF. Based on the CDR3 plus reference TRBV30 and TRBJ2-3, the full variable domain is SQTIHQWPATLVQPVGSPLSLECTVEGTSNPNLYWYRQAAGRGLQLLFYSVGIGQISSEVPQNLSASRPQDRQFILSSKKLLLSDSGFYLCAWSVGDTDTQYFGPGTRLTVL.